This is a list of T cell receptor beta chains from one sample in a study of beta chain features in type 1 diabetes. The repertoire was sequenced with immunoSEQ multiplex PCR; TCRdb's copy has only in-frame clones and lacks some. The data contain over 40,000 clones, approximately 56% of them singletons. The sequenced material came from Tregs from blood. Source of these receptors: a woman aged 18-30 years in good health. Both conserved end residues are part of each CDR3. A D gene is named only where the DNA matches it firmly. Clone sizes are given selectively: once, few, many, or a class where the clone is expanded.

V gene: TRBV30; D gene: NA; J gene: TRBJ1-6; clone size: NA; CDR3 DNA: TGTGCCTGGAGCGGAGACTTTAATTCACCCCTCCACTTT; CDR3 protein: CAWSGDFNSPLHF
V gene: TRBV2; D gene: TRBD2; J gene: TRBJ2-3; clone size: NA; CDR3 DNA: TGTGCCAGCCACACACGGAGGGAGGCTAGCGGGAGTTCAAAATACACAGATACGCAGTATTTT; CDR3 protein: CASHTRREASGSSKYTDTQYF
V gene: TRBV2; D gene: TRBD2; J gene: TRBJ2-5; clone size: NA; CDR3 DNA: TGTGCCAGCAGATTTCTAGCGGCTCAAGAGACCCAGTACTTC; CDR3 protein: CASRFLAAQETQYF
V gene: TRBV27; D gene: NA; J gene: TRBJ2-3; clone size: NA; CDR3 DNA: TGTGCCAGCAGTAGCAGGGCAGGGGGCGGGAGAACAGATACGCAGTATTTT; CDR3 protein: CASSSRAGGGRTDTQYF
V gene: TRBV5-4; D gene: TRBD2; J gene: TRBJ2-3; clone size: NA; CDR3 DNA: TGTGCCAGCAGCTTTCCACTAGCGGGAGGTACAGATACGCAGTATTTT; CDR3 protein: CASSFPLAGGTDTQYF
V gene: TRBV5-6; D gene: NA; J gene: TRBJ2-1; clone size: NA; CDR3 DNA: TGTGCCAGCAGCTTGTTGGTGAATAGCGGTGAGCAGTTCTTC; CDR3 protein: CASSLLVNSGEQFF
V gene: TRBV4-1; D gene: TRBD2; J gene: TRBJ2-7; clone size: NA; CDR3 DNA: TGCGCCAGCAGCCAAGTAGATCTGGGGCTAGCGGGAGGCGGAGGCGAGCAGTACTTC; CDR3 protein: CASSQVDLGLAGGGGEQYF
V gene: TRBV6-5; D gene: NA; J gene: TRBJ1-3; clone size: NA; CDR3 DNA: TGTGCCAGCACTAAGGGACTCTCTGGAAACACCATATATTTT; CDR3 protein: CASTKGLSGNTIYF
V gene: TRBV6-1; D gene: NA; J gene: TRBJ1-5; clone size: NA; CDR3 DNA: TGTGCCAGCAGTGACGGGACATACAGAGATCAGCCCCAGCATTTT; CDR3 protein: CASSDGTYRDQPQHF
V gene: TRBV11-2; D gene: TRBD2; J gene: TRBJ2-1; clone size: once; CDR3 DNA: TGTGCCAGCAGCGTTAGCGGGAGGGCCAATGAGCAGTTCTTC; CDR3 protein: CASSVSGRANEQFF
V gene: TRBV5-4; D gene: NA; J gene: TRBJ2-2; clone size: NA; CDR3 DNA: TGTGCCAGCAGCCCCAAGGGGACGAACACCGGGGAGCTGTTTTTT; CDR3 protein: CASSPKGTNTGELFF
V gene: TRBV2; D gene: TRBD2; J gene: TRBJ2-3; clone size: NA; CDR3 DNA: TGTGCCAGCACCCGAGTCGGACTAGCGGGAGGGGCAGATACGCAGTATTTT; CDR3 protein: CASTRVGLAGGADTQYF
V gene: TRBV6-1; D gene: TRBD1; J gene: TRBJ1-2; clone size: NA; CDR3 DNA: TGTGCCAGCAGTGCACACCGGGACAGGGTTGGCTACACCTTC; CDR3 protein: CASSAHRDRVGYTF
V gene: TRBV10-3; D gene: TRBD1; J gene: TRBJ2-7; clone size: NA; CDR3 DNA: TGTGCCATCAGCAAGAAGGGGGCTGACTCCTACGAGCAGTACTTC; CDR3 protein: CAISKKGADSYEQYF
V gene: TRBV25-1; D gene: TRBD2; J gene: TRBJ2-1; clone size: NA; CDR3 DNA: TGTGCCAGCAGGGAAGCGGGATCCGGCTACAATGAGCAGTTCTTC; CDR3 protein: CASREAGSGYNEQFF